This T cell receptor beta chain was recorded in a study of molecular identifiers for immune sequencing clone quantification. CDR1 is LNHNV and CDR2 is YYDKDF in the germline V gene (reference sequence). V gave up 4 bases and J gave up 4 bases, with 11 bases separating them. The CDR3 spans 14 residues. TCRdb reprocessed the PCR reads via MiXCR and lists one record per CDR3 protein. Here the sample spans about 510,000 distinct CDR3 sequences, about 25% being singletons. This clonotype appeared many times. What was sequenced was naive CD8+ T cells from blood, with Jurkat cell RNA spiked in. The subset here: FACS-sorted CD8+CD4-CCR7+CD45RA+ naive T cells. The clonotype comes from a human donor in good health. Some libraries in this study had Jurkat cell RNA spiked in. The chain is built from TRBV15 and TRBJ1-3; possibly TRBD1 for D (6 bases). Here the CDR3 DNA reads TGTGCCACCAGCACGCGACAGGTCGGAAACACCATATATTTT. Amino acid sequence: CATSTRQVGNTIYF.